The 28 T cell receptor beta chains in this list originate from one sample, sequenced in a study of T-cell memory formation after mild COVID-19. TCRdb analysed the 5' RACE reads with MiXCR anew, one entry per CDR3 protein. The sample carries about 350,000 distinct CDR3 sequences, 14% recorded once. Sequencing used PBMCs or a T cell subset sorted from them (not recorded which). The source is a man aged 18 to 30 who had mild COVID-19 (a few samples of this study predate the infection). Cell type and time point are not known.

Remarks on this clonotype: Possible read error: a much larger clone is one base away. The rearrangement joins TRBV20-1 to TRBJ1-1, with D uncertain. Looked up from germline, CDR1 is DFQATT and CDR2 is SNEGSKA (reference sequence). The CDR3 extends over 10 amino acids. This CDR3 reads CSARRTEDFF. DNA of the CDR3: TGCAGTGCTAGGCGGACTGAAGATTTCTTT.

This clonotype was found a few times. The J gene is TRBJ2-5, the V gene TRBV4-1, with D possibly being TRBD2 (5 bases). This CDR3 spans 14 amino acids. Germline V gene lookup returns CDR1 MGHRA and CDR2 YSYEKL. V dropped 0 bases and J dropped 4 bases, with 9 bases sitting between them. Here the CDR3 reads CASSQDAGVETQYF. CDR3 nucleotides: TGCGCCAGCAGCCAAGATGCCGGGGTAGAGACCCAGTACTTC.

V and J are TRBV29-1 and TRBJ1-1; weak D call: TRBD1 (5 bases). The length of the CDR3 is 15 residues. Trimming took off 3 bases at V and 4 bases at J, with 18 bases between the two ends. Germline V gene sequence: CDR1 SQVTM, CDR2 ANQGSEA. As DNA, the CDR3 is TGCAGCGTTGAGCCAGGGAAGCCCTTTTTCACTGAAGCTTTCTTT. This gives the protein CSVEPGKPFFTEAFF. Based on the CDR3 plus reference TRBV29-1 and TRBJ1-1, the full variable domain is SAVISQKPSRDICQRGTSLTIQCQVDSQVTMMFWYRQQPGQSLTLIATANQGSEATYESGFVIDKFPISRPNLTFSTLTVSNMSPEDSSIYLCSVEPGKPFFTEAFFGQGTRLTVV.

This chain uses TRBV5-1 with TRBJ1-1, with D possibly being TRBD1 (6 bases). Germline CDR1 SGHRS, CDR2 YFSETQ. Trimming cost V 5 bases and J 0 bases, with 17 bases left between them. CDR3 length: 16 amino acids. CDR3 DNA sequence: TGCGCCAGCAGTCAGGGGTCTTCCCTAATGAACACTGAAGCTTTCTTT. Translation: CASSQGSSLMNTEAFF.

This clonotype turned up a few times. The gene calls are TRBV6-6 and TRBJ2-5; no firm D call. The V gene lost 4 bases and the J gene lost 3 bases, with 12 bases spanning the gap. Germline values: CDR1 MNHNY, CDR2 SVGAGI (reference sequence). The CDR3 is 14 amino acids. The CDR3 spells CASSLRTIKETQYF. The DNA of the CDR3 is TGTGCCAGCAGTTTGAGGACGATCAAAGAGACCCAGTACTTC.

The chain has TRBV12-3 or TRBV12-4 and TRBJ1-5; 7 positions agree with TRBD1. CDR3 size: 15 residues. The V gene end was trimmed by 5 bases and the J gene end by 1 base; junction bases not matched to a gene: 5. CDR3 DNA sequence: TGTGCCAGCAGTACGGGACAGTTCAGCAATCAGCCCCAGCATTTT. It translates to CASSTGQFSNQPQHF.

The V and J genes are TRBV4-3 and TRBJ2-1; 8 nucleotides align to TRBD1. This CDR3 has 16 residues. CDR1 and CDR2 (germline): LGHNA, YSLEER. V gave up 3 bases and J gave up 6 bases; unmatched junction bases: 10. The CDR3 spells CASSQVTGALGNEQFF. CDR3 coding DNA: TGCGCCAGCAGCCAGGTGACAGGGGCCTTGGGCAATGAGCAGTTCTTC.

This clonotype was recorded at least ten times. The V and J genes are TRBV5-1 and TRBJ2-1; 8 nucleotides align to TRBD2. From germline, CDR1 is SGHRS and CDR2 YFSETQ. The V and J ends lost 4 bases and 3 bases, in that order; junction bases with no gene match: 9. This CDR3 is 16 amino acids long. The CDR3 nucleotides are TGCGCCAGCAGCCCCGGTTTGCGGGGGGACTACAATGAGCAGTTCTTC. Translated, it gives CASSPGLRGDYNEQFF.

This clonotype was picked up a small number of times. This chain uses TRBV12-3 or TRBV12-4 with TRBJ1-1, with 7 bases lining up with TRBD1. The CDR3 covers 16 residues. V lost 3 bases, J lost 1 base, and 8 bases stayed unmatched. In DNA, the CDR3 is TGTGCCAGCAGTTTGCGGACCGGGACAGCGAACACTGAAGCTTTCTTT. Residues: CASSLRTGTANTEAFF.

This clonotype was recorded at least ten times. The rearrangement links TRBV7-9 to TRBJ1-5; D ambiguous. The CDR3 is made up of 12 amino acids. The germline V and J ends were trimmed by 1 base and 5 bases, with 3 bases remaining between them. From germline, CDR1 is SEHNR and CDR2 FQNEAQ (reference sequence). CDR3 nucleotides: TGTGCCAGCAGCTTAGGGGATCAGCCCCAGCATTTT. Translated, it gives CASSLGDQPQHF. Full variable domain (missing parts from reference TRBV7-9 and TRBJ1-5): DTGVSQNPRHKITKRGQNVTFRCDPISEHNRLYWYRQTLGQGPEFLTYFQNEAQLEKSRLLSDRFSAERPKGSFSTLEIQRTEQGDSAMYLCASSLGDQPQHFGDGTRLSIL.

This clonotype has only a few counts. The chain links TRBV10-3 to TRBJ2-3, with 11 bases that match TRBD2. Losses at the gene ends were 10 bases for V and 4 bases for J; bases not matched to a gene: 10. The CDR3 covers 15 residues. The germline CDR1 and CDR2 sequences are ENHRY and SYGVKD. The CDR3 loop reads CATSLSGGAADTQYF. The CDR3 DNA reads TGTGCCACTTCCCTTAGCGGGGGGGCTGCAGATACGCAGTATTTT.

The chain uses TRBV5-1 and TRBJ1-3, with 10 nucleotides matching TRBD1. V shed 3 bases and J 4 bases; nucleotides not matched to a gene: 7. The germline gives CDR1 SGHRS, CDR2 YFSETQ. The CDR3 length is 16 residues. CDR3 coding DNA: TGCGCCAGCAGCTATGCGACAGGGGGCATGGGAAACACCATATATTTT. The encoded protein is CASSYATGGMGNTIYF.

This clonotype has ten or more counts. V is TRBV4-1 and J is TRBJ2-1, with D uncertain. Germline CDR1 reads MGHRA; CDR2 reads YSYEKL. With 0 bases removed from V and 4 bases from J, the gap between germline ends came to 4 bases. This CDR3 comprises 13 residues. As DNA, the CDR3 is TGCGCCAGCAGCCAAGAGGCATACAATGAGCAGTTCTTC. It is translated as CASSQEAYNEQFF.

This rearrangement joins TRBV6-5 to TRBJ1-5; weak D call: TRBD1 (5 bases). The V and J ends lost 8 bases and 2 bases respectively, with 16 bases between them. Germline V CDR1 and CDR2: MNHEY, SVGAGI. The CDR3 length is 15 residues. In DNA form, the CDR3 reads TGTGCCAGCGGATCTAGGGCGGGGGGCAATCAGCCCCAGCATTTT. It translates to CASGSRAGGNQPQHF.

This clonotype has just one count. The V call is TRBV5-6, the J call TRBJ1-2; TRBD1 might be the D (5 bases). The V end lost 0 bases, the J end lost 4 bases, and 10 bases lay between the germline ends. The CDR3 is made up of 14 amino acids. Germline values: CDR1 SGHDT, CDR2 YYEEEE. The CDR3 coding sequence is TGTGCCAGCAGCTTGGATGTGGGGGTCTATGGCTACACCTTC. This codes for CASSLDVGVYGYTF.

The gene calls are TRBV6-2 or TRBV6-3 and TRBJ2-1; D possibly corresponds to TRBD1 (6 bases). V was pared by 6 bases and J by 9 bases, with 15 bases between. Germline V gene sequence: CDR1 MNHEY, CDR2 SVGEGT. The CDR3 has 13 residues. CDR3 DNA: TGTGCCAGCAGGCCTACAGGGCGCATTGAGCAGTTCTTC. This gives the protein CASRPTGRIEQFF.

Only a few counts were recorded for this clonotype. V is TRBV10-3 and J is TRBJ2-6; the match to TRBD1 covers 7 bases. Trimming at V came to 4 bases and at J to 0 bases, leaving 12 bases not matched to a gene. Looked up from germline, CDR1 is ENHRY and CDR2 is SYGVKD. The CDR3 contains 19 residues. CDR3 DNA: TGTGCCATCAGTGCCTCCCCGGGACAGTCCTTCTCTGGGGCCAACGTCCTGACTTTC. It encodes CAISASPGQSFSGANVLTF.

The J gene is TRBJ2-5, the V gene TRBV5-6; unclear D gene. The CDR3 spans 13 residues. Germline V CDR1 and CDR2: SGHDT, YYEEEE. Deletions cut 3 bases from V and 4 bases from J, with 10 bases between. CDR3 nucleotide sequence: TGTGCCAGCAGCTGGGGTGGGTTAGAGACCCAGTACTTC. Encoded protein: CASSWGGLETQYF.

In its sample, this clonotype was seen many times. V is TRBV5-1 and J is TRBJ1-3; D uncertain. Between the trimmed V and J ends, which lost 0 bases and 0 bases, there was a span of 7 bases. The CDR3 is 15 amino acids. Germline CDR1 and CDR2: SGHRS and YFSETQ. For the CDR3, the DNA is TGCGCCAGCAGCTTGGAACAGAGCTCTGGAAACACCATATATTTT. Translating gives CASSLEQSSGNTIYF. The variable domain in full, completed from reference TRBV5-1 and TRBJ1-3, reads KAGVTQTPRYLIKTRGQQVTLSCSPISGHRSVSWYQQTPGQGLQFLFEYFSETQRNKGNFPGRFSGRQFSNSRSEMNVSTLELGDSALYLCASSLEQSSGNTIYFGEGSWLTVV.

In this sample, this clonotype turned up a few times. This chain uses TRBV15 with TRBJ1-5; the match to TRBD1 covers 7 bases. V dropped 0 bases and J dropped 2; count of bases not matched to a gene: 4. The CDR3 consists of 16 residues. Germline CDR1 LNHNV, CDR2 YYDKDF (reference sequence). Here the CDR3 reads CATSRDLTGGNQPQHF. The CDR3 region has the DNA TGTGCCACCAGCAGAGACCTTACAGGGGGCAATCAGCCCCAGCATTTT.

This chain uses TRBV29-1 with TRBJ1-1; possibly TRBD1 for D (6 bases). This CDR3 has 14 residues. The V and J ends lost 0 bases and 2 bases respectively, with 10 bases between them. Germline lookup yields CDR1 SQVTM and CDR2 ANQGSEA. CDR3 region: CSVEEDRSNTEAFF. The CDR3, as DNA: TGCAGCGTTGAAGAGGACAGATCCAACACTGAAGCTTTCTTT. Supplemented by reference TRBV29-1 and TRBJ1-1, the full variable domain reads SAVISQKPSRDICQRGTSLTIQCQVDSQVTMMFWYRQQPGQSLTLIATANQGSEATYESGFVIDKFPISRPNLTFSTLTVSNMSPEDSSIYLCSVEEDRSNTEAFFGQGTRLTVV.

The chain employs TRBV20-1 and TRBJ2-7; TRBD1 might be the D (6 bases). Germline-derived CDR1 and CDR2 are DFQATT and SNEGSKA (reference sequence). V was clipped by 2 bases and J by 2 bases, with 19 bases between them. The CDR3 covers 16 residues. CDR3 DNA: TGCAGTGCTAGACTTTACCCCTACAACAGGGCCTACGAGCAGTACGTC. It codes for CSARLYPYNRAYEQYV.

The chain employs TRBV6-2 or TRBV6-3 and TRBJ2-7, with 9 bases that match TRBD1. The germline V gene encodes CDR1 MNHEY and CDR2 SVGEGT. The CDR3 is 15 amino acids. V lost 6 bases and J lost 3; bases outside the gene matches: 9. For the CDR3, the DNA is TGTGCCAGCAGCCAGCCGGGACAGGGCTACTACGAGCAGTACTTC. Encoded protein: CASSQPGQGYYEQYF.

The chain uses TRBV6-5 and TRBJ1-1, with 7 bases that match TRBD1. This CDR3 is 13 amino acids long. Trimming removed 6 bases from V and 8 bases from J; junction bases left unmatched: 9. Per the germline V gene, CDR1 is MNHEY and CDR2 is SVGAGI. The CDR3 nucleotides are TGTGCCAGCAGAAATGACAGGGCCAGGGAAGCTTTCTTT. Translated, it gives CASRNDRAREAFF.

The chain uses TRBV11-2 and TRBJ2-3; D call uncertain. Germline V gene sequence: CDR1 SGHAT, CDR2 FQNNGV. The CDR3 has 16 amino acids. The V end lost 4 bases, the J end lost 3 bases, and 17 bases lay between the germline ends. CDR3 DNA sequence: TGTGCCAGCAGCTCCCCGACTGCCCCAAGGACAGATACGCAGTATTTT. Its translation: CASSSPTAPRTDTQYF.

This clonotype was seen many times. The chain carries TRBV3-1 and TRBJ1-1; the match to TRBD1 covers 8 bases. The J segment lost 9 bases and the V segment lost 1 base, leaving 10 bases of the junction unmatched. The CDR3 consists of 15 residues. Germline loops: CDR1 LGHDT, CDR2 YNNKEL (reference sequence). The DNA of the CDR3 is TGTGCCAGCAGCCAAGTACCCACAGGGGGGAGTAAAGCTTTCTTT. Protein sequence: CASSQVPTGGSKAFF.

This clonotype was counted only a few times. The chain employs TRBV7-9 and TRBJ1-1, with D unresolved. The CDR3 runs to 15 residues. The germline V and J ends were trimmed by 2 bases and 2 bases, with 12 bases remaining between them. The germline CDR1 and CDR2 sequences are SEHNR and FQNEAQ (reference sequence). CDR3 coding DNA: TGTGCCAGCAGCTTACAAGGGCCGACTAACACTGAAGCTTTCTTT. It yields the protein CASSLQGPTNTEAFF.

J is TRBJ2-7 and V is TRBV30; no firm D call. The V gene lost 0 bases and the J gene lost 6 bases, with 9 bases spanning the gap. Germline assignment: CDR1 GTSNPN and CDR2 SVGIG (reference sequence). The CDR3 has 12 amino acids. In DNA form, the CDR3 reads TGTGCCTGGAGTGTACCCCCCATCGAGCAGTACTTC. The encoded protein is CAWSVPPIEQYF.